Shown below are 18 T cell receptor beta chains from a single sample sequenced in a study of CD4 and CD8 cells across lung adenocarcinoma regions. TCRdb reprocessed the PCR reads with MiXCR, giving one entry per CDR3 protein. The sample contains thousands of distinct CDR3 sequences, approximately 50% of which appear only once. Sequences were obtained from CD4+ T cells from the margin of a lung tumor. The receptors were gathered from a female donor with lung adenocarcinoma. The CD4 and CD8 labels of this study may be unreliable.

This clonotype is classed as medium-sized. V and J are TRBV7-2 and TRBJ2-1, with D maybe TRBD2 (6 bases). The V end was cut by 3 bases, the J end by 1 base, with 16 bases between. Germline assignment: CDR1 SGHTA and CDR2 FQGNSA. The CDR3 is made up of 17 amino acids. The CDR3 sequence: CASSLFGGIPSYNEQFF. DNA of the CDR3: TGTGCCAGCAGCTTGTTTGGCGGGATACCATCCTACAATGAGCAGTTCTTC.

The CDR3 nucleotides are TGTGCCAGCAGTGAAGCGGCGAGTCCCCTCTTTGCGGGGACCCCGGCCGAGCAGTTCTTC. It translates to CASSEAASPLFAGTPAEQFF. V gene TRBV6-1 combines with J gene TRBJ2-1, with D possibly TRBD2 on 6 matching bases. Germline V gene sequence: CDR1 MNHNS, CDR2 SASEGT. The CDR3 loop spans 20 amino acids. With 0 bases removed from V and 10 bases from J, the gap between germline ends came to 31 bases.

This clonotype was detected ten times or more. The gene calls are TRBV11-2 and TRBJ2-1, with D perhaps matching TRBD1 or TRBD2 (5 bases each). Trimming took 0 bases from V and 2 from J, leaving 8 bases between them. This CDR3 contains 15 residues. Germline CDR1 reads SGHAT; CDR2 reads FQNNGV. CDR3 amino acids: CASSLEGEPYNEQFF. CDR3 sequence (DNA): TGTGCCAGCAGCTTAGAGGGGGAACCCTACAATGAGCAGTTCTTC.

By share, this clonotype counts as medium-sized. The chain uses TRBV27 and TRBJ2-1; TRBD2 might be the D (5 bases). The J call may be mistaken, given a closer DNA end match to TRBJ2-5. CDR1 and CDR2 (germline): MNHEY, SMNVEV (reference sequence). The CDR3 totals 14 residues. CDR3 sequence reads: CASSFRGQPKTQYF. The CDR3 nucleotides read TGTGCCAGCAGTTTTCGGGGTCAGCCCAAGACCCAGTACTTC.

This clonotype has a handful of counts. The chain links TRBV25-1 to TRBJ2-5; D is ambiguous. The CDR3 totals 13 residues. CDR1 and CDR2 from the germline V gene are MGHDK and SYGVNS. Trimming cost V 1 base and J 5 bases, with 8 bases left between them. The CDR3 nucleotides are TGTGCCAGCAGTGAATCAAATGGGGAGACCCAGTACTTC. It translates to CASSESNGETQYF.

This clonotype was counted a few times. This rearrangement joins TRBV6-5 to TRBJ2-3; D unresolved. Germline V gene data show CDR1 as MNHEY and CDR2 as SVGAGI. The V and J ends lost 5 bases and 6 bases respectively, with 9 bases between them. The length of the CDR3 is 12 residues. CDR3 loop: CASSNWADTQYF. In nucleotides, the CDR3 is TGTGCCAGCAGTAACTGGGCGGATACGCAGTATTTT.

Relative to its sample, this clonotype is large. The chain joins TRBV6-1 to TRBJ2-1; D perhaps matches TRBD1 (6 bases). CDR1 and CDR2 from the germline V gene are MNHNS and SASEGT. V gave up 4 bases and J gave up 2 bases, with 12 bases separating them. The CDR3 totals 15 residues. The CDR3 here is CASSVLQGTYNEQFF. CDR3 in DNA: TGTGCCAGCAGTGTGCTACAGGGTACCTACAATGAGCAGTTCTTC.

A few counts support this clonotype. The rearrangement links TRBV6-2 or TRBV6-3 to TRBJ2-4; 9 nucleotides match TRBD1. This CDR3 is 13 amino acids long. V shed 7 bases and J 7 bases; nucleotides not matched to a gene: 5. CDR1 MNHEY and CDR2 SVGEGT come from the germline V gene. Written as DNA, the CDR3 is TGTGCCAGCACTCGGACAGGGGTGAACATTCAGTACTTC. It yields the protein CASTRTGVNIQYF.

The chain is built from TRBV10-3 and TRBJ2-5; the match to TRBD1 covers 7 bases. The CDR3 has 15 amino acids. The V segment lost 10 bases and the J segment 0 bases; nucleotides outside the gene matches: 11. Germline V lookup: CDR1 ENHRY, CDR2 SYGVKD. CDR3 loop: CATGQGGLHQETQYF. In DNA, the CDR3 is TGTGCCACGGGTCAAGGGGGCCTTCACCAAGAGACCCAGTACTTC.

This clonotype was counted between two and nine times. This chain joins TRBV7-3 and TRBJ2-1; 8 bases match TRBD2. CDR1 and CDR2 from the germline V gene are SGHTA and FQGTGA. The CDR3 sequence is 12 residues long. J gave up 15 bases and V 2 bases, and 6 bases lay outside the gene matches. CDR3 sequence (DNA): TGTGCCAGCAGCTTACCCAGCGGGAGCCCGTTCTTC. Encoded protein: CASSLPSGSPFF.

This clonotype was recorded at least ten times. The chain uses TRBV27 and TRBJ1-6, with 8 bases fitting TRBD1. Germline V gives CDR1 MNHEY, CDR2 SMNVEV (reference sequence). V dropped 6 bases and J dropped 5; count of bases not matched to a gene: 9. The CDR3 runs to 16 residues. CDR3 nucleotide sequence: TGTGCCAGCAGCCCCATGACAGGGGCTAATAATTCACCCCTCCACTTT. Translating gives CASSPMTGANNSPLHF.

This clonotype was seen only a few times. The genes are TRBV27 and TRBJ1-2; possibly TRBD1 for D (5 bases). Germline CDR1 MNHEY, CDR2 SMNVEV (reference sequence). The germline V and J ends were trimmed by 2 bases and 4 bases, with 5 bases remaining between them. This CDR3 spans 12 amino acids. The CDR3 here is CASSLQGYGYTF. The CDR3 bases are TGTGCCAGCAGTTTACAGGGCTATGGCTACACCTTC.

The table lists this clonotype with a few counts. V and J are TRBV6-1 and TRBJ2-1, with 13 positions matching TRBD2. With V trimmed by 7 bases and J by 8 bases, 11 bases remained unmatched. This CDR3 is built from 16 residues. Germline V gene data show CDR1 as MNHNS and CDR2 as SASEGT. CDR3 DNA sequence: TGTGCCAGCACCGTACTAGCGGGAGGGTATTTGGATGAGCAGTTCTTC. Translating it yields CASTVLAGGYLDEQFF.

The chain combines TRBV12-3 or TRBV12-4 with TRBJ2-1; D is uncertain. The CDR3 is 13 residues long. Trimming stripped 7 bases from V and 13 bases from J, with 20 bases between. This CDR3 is CASTSSSQETQFF. The CDR3 nucleotides are TGTGCCAGCACCTCCTCCTCTCAAGAGACCCAGTTCTTC.

The count of this clonotype is one. The V and J genes are TRBV6-1 and TRBJ2-3; no reliable D call. Trimming stripped 10 bases from V and 3 bases from J, with 14 bases between. CDR1 and CDR2 from the germline V gene are MNHNS and SASEGT. The CDR3 totals 13 residues. The CDR3 protein is CATERDPTDTQYF. The CDR3, as DNA: TGTGCCACCGAGCGTGACCCGACAGATACGCAGTATTTT.

The J gene is TRBJ1-2, the V gene TRBV30, with D tentatively TRBD1 (5 bases). Germline CDR1 is GTSNPN and CDR2 is SVGIG (reference sequence). This CDR3 comprises 14 residues. V lost 0 bases, J lost 3 bases, and 11 bases lay in between. The CDR3 spells CAWSVVPRDYGYTF. The CDR3 DNA sequence: TGTGCCTGGAGTGTAGTCCCCAGGGACTATGGCTACACCTTC.

J is TRBJ2-3 and V is TRBV6-2 or TRBV6-3, with TRBD2 matching 7 bases. J gave up 5 bases and V 5 bases, and 19 bases lay outside the gene matches. This CDR3 comprises 18 residues. CDR1 is MNHEY and CDR2 is SVGEGT in the germline V gene. The CDR3 bases are TGTGCCAGCAGTGGCCGGGAGGCGCGCCTGAGTGCCAAAGATACGCAGTATTTT. Protein sequence: CASSGREARLSAKDTQYF.

V gene TRBV4-1 combines with J gene TRBJ1-2; D is uncertain. This CDR3 region has 14 residues. Germline values: CDR1 MGHRA, CDR2 YSYEKL. Trimming shortened V by 1 base and J by 4 bases, and 10 bases separated the two germline ends. CDR3 residues: CASSQGRALYGYTF. The DNA of the CDR3 is TGCGCCAGCAGCCAAGGCCGCGCCCTCTATGGCTACACCTTC.